The 24 T cell receptor beta chains presented below share a single source sample, sequenced in a study of T cells in Graves' hyperthyroidism and ophthalmopathy. Amplified TCR beta CDR3 regions derived from RNA transcripts. The HTBI primer set served for first-round RT-PCR of the TCR CDR3. One entry per CDR3 protein results from TCRdb running MiXCR on the multiplex PCR reads. The sample yields under 550,000 distinct CDR3 sequences, roughly an eighth seen once. The sample was blood. The receptors derive from a woman aged 18-35 years with Graves' hyperthyroidism.

This clonotype was seen a handful of times. The chain employs TRBV15 and TRBJ1-2; TRBD1 matches at 7 bases. The junction had 2 bases not matched to a gene; V was cut back by 4 bases and J by 3 bases. CDR1 is LNHNV and CDR2 is YYDKDF in the germline V gene (reference sequence). The CDR3 has 13 amino acids. The CDR3 region is CATSTQGYYGYTF. CDR3 in DNA: TGTGCCACCAGCACACAGGGGTACTATGGCTACACCTTC.

This clonotype was recorded at least ten times. The V call is TRBV20-1, the J call TRBJ2-1, with D possibly TRBD1 on 6 matching bases. Germline CDR1 reads DFQATT; CDR2 reads SNEGSKA (reference sequence). This CDR3 contains 18 residues. Trimming stripped 5 bases from V and 0 bases from J, with 23 bases between. CDR3 nucleotides: TGCAGTGCTCCAAAACCGCCGGGACACACAAGCTCCTACAATGAGCAGTTCTTC. Amino acids: CSAPKPPGHTSSYNEQFF.

This clonotype appeared many times. J is TRBJ1-1 and V is TRBV9; possibly TRBD1 for D (6 bases). Looked up from germline, CDR1 is SGDLS and CDR2 is YYNGEE. V lost 1 base, J lost 6 bases, and 10 bases lay in between. This CDR3 contains 13 residues. DNA of the CDR3: TGTGCCAGCAGCGTATCAGGGGAGTCTGAAGCTTTCTTT. Translating gives CASSVSGESEAFF.

This clonotype was seen at least ten times. This chain connects TRBV2 to TRBJ1-2, with D perhaps TRBD1 (6 bases). Trimming cost V 6 bases and J 7 bases, with 12 bases left between them. This CDR3 comprises 12 residues. Germline-derived CDR1 and CDR2 are SNHLY and FYNNEI. CDR3 in amino acids: CASSGQMAGYTF. CDR3 nucleotides: TGTGCCAGCAGCGGACAGATGGCTGGCTACACCTTC.

The rearrangement uses TRBV6-5 and TRBJ2-7; D might be TRBD1 (6 bases). From germline, CDR1 is MNHEY and CDR2 SVGAGI. The CDR3 runs 15 residues. V was cut by 0 bases and J by 7 bases, with 16 bases left in between. CDR3: CASSYSTWTEREQYF. In DNA, the CDR3 is TGTGCCAGCAGTTACTCTACTTGGACAGAGAGGGAGCAGTACTTC.

This clonotype was seen a few times. This sequence joins TRBV25-1 and TRBJ2-2; 7 bases align to TRBD1. The trim removed 4 bases at V and 7 bases at J, leaving 9 bases unmatched. This CDR3 is built from 15 residues. In germline, CDR1 is MGHDK, CDR2 SYGVNS. CDR3 DNA sequence: TGTGCCAGCAGTGGCCCGGGACAGTCGGGCGGGGAGCTGTTTTTT. Protein: CASSGPGQSGGELFF.

This clonotype came up many times. The chain has TRBV28 and TRBJ1-1; D uncertain. Trimming removed 7 bases from V and 1 base from J, with 13 bases in between. Germline V gene data show CDR1 as MDHEN and CDR2 as SYDVKM. CDR3 size: 14 residues. The CDR3 protein is CASIPIAENTEAFF. The CDR3 DNA reads as TGTGCCAGCATCCCTATTGCGGAGAACACTGAAGCTTTCTTT.

This clonotype was detected many times. CDR3 residues: CASSLPSYSRQPQHF. The CDR3 region has the DNA TGTGCCAGCAGTTTACCCAGCTACTCGAGGCAGCCCCAGCATTTT. The rearrangement uses TRBV28 and TRBJ1-5; D is unclear. CDR1 and CDR2 from the germline V gene are MDHEN and SYDVKM. V lost 2 bases and J lost 7, with 15 bases in between. There are 15 residues in the CDR3.

This clonotype has a count of ten or more. The chain carries TRBV20-1 and TRBJ2-3; 12 bases map to TRBD2. Germline CDR1 reads DFQATT; CDR2 reads SNEGSKA (reference sequence). V lost 1 base, J lost 3 bases, and 14 bases stayed unmatched. The CDR3 consists of 19 residues. CDR3 DNA sequence: TGCAGTGCTAGAGGCGGACTAGCGGGAACGTCCAGCTGGACAGATACGCAGTATTTT. Amino acid sequence: CSARGGLAGTSSWTDTQYF.

This clonotype was seen at least ten times. The chain combines TRBV20-1 with TRBJ2-5; D not certain. The CDR3 consists of 15 residues. The V gene lost 0 bases and the J gene lost 5 bases, with 16 bases spanning the gap. Germline V gene data show CDR1 as DFQATT and CDR2 as SNEGSKA (reference sequence). In nucleotides, the CDR3 is TGCAGTGCTAGAGACGGATACTTACCCGGGGAGACCCAGTACTTC. It encodes CSARDGYLPGETQYF.

In this sample, this clonotype turned up once. The chain employs TRBV28 and TRBJ1-1, with TRBD1 matching 7 bases. CDR3 length equals 13 residues. Germline V gives CDR1 MDHEN, CDR2 SYDVKM. V lost 3 bases to trimming and J lost 6 bases; unmatched junction nucleotides: 4. This CDR3 is CASSFTQGSEAFF. CDR3 DNA sequence: TGTGCCAGCAGTTTTACACAGGGGTCTGAAGCTTTCTTT.

This clonotype was seen only a few times. The chain combines TRBV12-3 or TRBV12-4 with TRBJ2-2, with TRBD1 matching 9 bases. The trim removed 7 bases at V and 5 bases at J, leaving 8 bases unmatched. There are 15 residues in the CDR3. CDR3 DNA sequence: TGTGCCAGCACAGAAACAGGGGGCGAAACCGGGGAGCTGTTTTTT. As protein: CASTETGGETGELFF.

In this sample, this clonotype turned up many times. The chain joins TRBV20-1 to TRBJ2-7; D is ambiguous. CDR3 length equals 14 residues. Germline V gene lookup returns CDR1 DFQATT and CDR2 SNEGSKA (reference sequence). The DNA for the CDR3 is TGCAGGGCCAACAGAGGCGGCCGATCCTACGAGCAGTACTTC. It specifies CRANRGGRSYEQYF.

This clonotype was detected ten times or more. The chain carries TRBV7-2 and TRBJ2-7; TRBD2 matches at 12 bases. The length of the CDR3 is 16 residues. Per the germline V gene, CDR1 is SGHTA and CDR2 is FQGNSA. V lost 5 bases, J lost 4 bases, and 9 bases stayed unmatched. CDR3 DNA sequence: TGTGCCAGCAGCCAGTCCCGGACTAGCGGGAAATACGAGCAGTACTTC. The encoded protein is CASSQSRTSGKYEQYF.

This clonotype showed up just a few times. This chain connects TRBV10-3 to TRBJ1-5, with a tentative D call TRBD1 (5 bases). CDR3 length: 16 residues. The V gene lost 9 bases and the J gene lost 1 base, with 19 bases spanning the gap. CDR1 is ENHRY, CDR2 SYGVKD, per germline. CDR3: CAIRGELGDSNQPQHF. As DNA, the CDR3 is TGTGCCATAAGGGGCGAGTTGGGGGACAGCAATCAGCCCCAGCATTTT.

This clonotype appeared many times. The chain joins TRBV11-2 to TRBJ2-5; maybe TRBD2 (5 bases). There are 14 residues in the CDR3. Trimming took 0 bases from V and 5 from J, leaving 10 bases between them. Looked up from germline, CDR1 is SGHAT and CDR2 is FQNNGV. The CDR3 sequence is CASSLDWTGETQYF. CDR3 DNA: TGTGCCAGCAGCTTAGATTGGACGGGGGAGACCCAGTACTTC. Drawing the rest from reference TRBV11-2 and TRBJ2-5, the complete variable domain is EAGVAQSPRYKIIEKRQSVAFWCNPISGHATLYWYQQILGQGPKLLIQFQNNGVVDDSQLPKDRFSAERLKGVDSTLKIQPAKLEDSAVYLCASSLDWTGETQYFGPGTRLLVL.

The table lists this clonotype with many counts. CDR3 sequence reads: CASSLNPGLAGSSTDTQYF. In DNA form, the CDR3 reads TGTGCCAGCAGCTTAAATCCGGGACTAGCGGGATCTAGCACAGATACGCAGTATTTT. The chain carries TRBV11-2 and TRBJ2-3; 13 bases agree with TRBD2. Trimming at V came to 2 bases and at J to 0 bases, leaving 8 bases not matched to a gene. The CDR3 is 19 residues long. Germline CDR1 is SGHAT and CDR2 is FQNNGV. Full variable domain (outside the CDR3, taken from reference TRBV11-2 and TRBJ2-3): EAGVAQSPRYKIIEKRQSVAFWCNPISGHATLYWYQQILGQGPKLLIQFQNNGVVDDSQLPKDRFSAERLKGVDSTLKIQPAKLEDSAVYLCASSLNPGLAGSSTDTQYFGPGTRLTVL.

At least ten counts were recorded for this clonotype. This chain connects TRBV7-6 to TRBJ2-1; D remains ambiguous. V gave up 1 base and J gave up 3 bases, with 4 bases separating them. The germline gives CDR1 SGHVS, CDR2 FNYEAQ. The CDR3 runs to 13 residues. CDR3 sequence (DNA): TGTGCCAGCAGCTTAGGAGACTACAATGAGCAGTTCTTC. Translated, it gives CASSLGDYNEQFF.

This clonotype was counted only a few times. The chain has TRBV4-1 and TRBJ1-2; D not resolved. Germline V gene data show CDR1 as MGHRA and CDR2 as YSYEKL. This CDR3 comprises 15 residues. V shed 0 bases and J shed 8 bases, with 16 bases lying between them. CDR3 region: CASSQDLAPFEGYTF. CDR3 sequence (DNA): TGCGCCAGCAGCCAAGATCTTGCCCCTTTCGAGGGCTACACCTTC.

At least ten counts were recorded for this clonotype. This rearrangement joins TRBV7-3 to TRBJ2-7, with D tentatively TRBD2 (6 bases). This CDR3 has 13 amino acids. Trimming cost V 4 bases and J 2 bases, with 9 bases left between them. In germline, CDR1 is SGHTA, CDR2 FQGTGA. The DNA for the CDR3 is TGTGCCAGCAGCTACGGGGGAACCTACGAGCAGTACTTC. Its translation: CASSYGGTYEQYF.

This chain joins TRBV7-2 and TRBJ2-2; D not resolved. From germline, CDR1 is SGHTA and CDR2 FQGNSA. The length of the CDR3 is 14 residues. The V and J ends lost 5 bases and 6 bases respectively, with 13 bases between them. CDR3 coding DNA: TGTGCCAGCAGCATAGGTTGGGCGGCCGGGGAGCTGTTTTTT. Residues: CASSIGWAAGELFF. Based on the CDR3 plus reference TRBV7-2 and TRBJ2-2, the full variable domain is GAGVSQSPSNKVTEKGKDVELRCDPISGHTALYWYRQSLGQGLEFLIYFQGNSAPDKSGLPSDRFSAERTGGSVSTLTIQRTQQEDSAVYLCASSIGWAAGELFFGEGSRLTVL.

This rearrangement joins TRBV7-3 to TRBJ2-5, with no clear D. CDR3 length: 14 residues. V was shortened by 1 base and J by 1 base, with 7 bases between the two germline ends. In germline, CDR1 is SGHTA, CDR2 FQGTGA. The CDR3 nucleotides read TGTGCCAGCAGCTTAAGTCCCAGCCAAGAGACCCAGTACTTC. Its translation: CASSLSPSQETQYF.

At least ten counts were recorded for this clonotype. The chain has TRBV28 and TRBJ1-1, with D perhaps TRBD1 (5 bases). Germline CDR1 MDHEN, CDR2 SYDVKM. Trimming removed 7 bases at V and 1 base at J, with 13 bases between. CDR3 length: 14 amino acids. The CDR3 sequence is CASKTGLTNTEAFF. The CDR3 bases are TGTGCCAGCAAAACAGGTTTAACGAACACTGAAGCTTTCTTT.

There are many counts of this clonotype. V usage is TRBV10-3 and J usage is TRBJ1-2; no clear D gene. Germline V gene lookup returns CDR1 ENHRY and CDR2 SYGVKD. This CDR3 is built from 13 residues. V lost 4 bases to trimming and J lost 1 base, with 7 bases between them. Here the CDR3 reads CAISVGINYGYTF. In DNA form, the CDR3 reads TGTGCCATCAGTGTTGGCATTAACTATGGCTACACCTTC.